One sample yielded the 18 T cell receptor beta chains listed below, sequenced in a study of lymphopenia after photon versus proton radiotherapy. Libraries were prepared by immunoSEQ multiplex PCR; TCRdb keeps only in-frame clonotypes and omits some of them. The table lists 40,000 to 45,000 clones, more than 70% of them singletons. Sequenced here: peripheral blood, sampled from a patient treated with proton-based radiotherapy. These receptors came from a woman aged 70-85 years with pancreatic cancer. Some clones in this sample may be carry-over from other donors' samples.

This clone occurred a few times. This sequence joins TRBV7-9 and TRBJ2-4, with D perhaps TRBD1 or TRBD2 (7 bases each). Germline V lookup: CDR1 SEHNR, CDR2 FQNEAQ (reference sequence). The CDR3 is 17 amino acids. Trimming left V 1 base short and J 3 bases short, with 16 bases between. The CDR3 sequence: CASSLEATGRDKNIQYF. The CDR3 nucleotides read TGTGCCAGCAGCTTAGAGGCGACAGGGAGGGACAAAAACATTCAGTACTTC.

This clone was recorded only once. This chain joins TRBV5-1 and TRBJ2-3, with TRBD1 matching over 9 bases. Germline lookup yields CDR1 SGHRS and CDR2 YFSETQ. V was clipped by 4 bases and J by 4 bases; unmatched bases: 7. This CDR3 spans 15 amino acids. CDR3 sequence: CASSHGGQGPDTQYF. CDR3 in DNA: TGCGCCAGCAGCCATGGGGGACAGGGCCCAGATACGCAGTATTTT.

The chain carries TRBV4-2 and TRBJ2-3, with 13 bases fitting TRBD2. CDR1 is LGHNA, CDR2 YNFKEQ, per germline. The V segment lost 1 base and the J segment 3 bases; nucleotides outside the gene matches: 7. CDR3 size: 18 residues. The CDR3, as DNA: TGTGCCAGCAGCCAAGGGGGACTAGCGGGACTTGGGACAGATACGCAGTATTTT. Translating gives CASSQGGLAGLGTDTQYF.

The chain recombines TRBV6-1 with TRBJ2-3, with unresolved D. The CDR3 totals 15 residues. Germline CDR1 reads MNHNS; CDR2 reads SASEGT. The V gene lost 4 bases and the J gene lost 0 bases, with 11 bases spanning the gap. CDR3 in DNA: TGTGCCAGCAGTGGAGTAGCCACTAGCACAGATACGCAGTATTTT. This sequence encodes CASSGVATSTDTQYF.

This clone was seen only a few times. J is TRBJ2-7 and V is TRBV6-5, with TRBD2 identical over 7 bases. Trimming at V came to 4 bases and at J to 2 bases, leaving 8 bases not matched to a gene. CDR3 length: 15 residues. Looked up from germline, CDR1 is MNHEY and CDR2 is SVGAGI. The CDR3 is CASSSGLAVPYEQYF. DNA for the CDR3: TGTGCCAGCAGTTCGGGGCTAGCGGTTCCCTACGAGCAGTACTTC.

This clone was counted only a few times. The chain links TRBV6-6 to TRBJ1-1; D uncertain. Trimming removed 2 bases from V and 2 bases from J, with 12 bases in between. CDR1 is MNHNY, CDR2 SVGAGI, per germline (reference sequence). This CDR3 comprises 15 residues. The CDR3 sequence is CASSYDRPVNTEAFF. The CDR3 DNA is TGTGCCAGCAGTTACGATCGACCGGTTAACACTGAAGCTTTCTTT.

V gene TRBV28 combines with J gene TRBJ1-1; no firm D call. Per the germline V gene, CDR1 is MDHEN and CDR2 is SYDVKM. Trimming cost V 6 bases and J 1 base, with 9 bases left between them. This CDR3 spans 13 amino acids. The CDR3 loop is CASRKSENTEAFF. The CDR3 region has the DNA TGTGCCAGCAGGAAATCAGAGAACACTGAAGCTTTCTTT.

For the CDR3, the DNA is TGCGCCAGCAGCCAATCAGGGGCGGACACTGAAGCTTTCTTT. Residues: CASSQSGADTEAFF. The J gene is TRBJ1-1, the V gene TRBV5-1; weak D call: TRBD1 (6 bases). CDR3 size: 14 residues. The V and J ends lost 4 bases and 3 bases respectively, with 13 bases between them. The germline gives CDR1 SGHRS, CDR2 YFSETQ. Full variable domain (missing parts from reference TRBV5-1 and TRBJ1-1): KAGVTQTPRYLIKTRGQQVTLSCSPISGHRSVSWYQQTPGQGLQFLFEYFSETQRNKGNFPGRFSGRQFSNSRSEMNVSTLELGDSALYLCASSQSGADTEAFFGQGTRLTVV.

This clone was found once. The CDR3 protein is CASRTGSGSSYEQYF. The CDR3 DNA reads TGCGCCAGCAGGACGGGAAGCGGGAGCTCCTACGAGCAGTACTTC. This chain links TRBV5-1 with TRBJ2-7; TRBD2 matches at 8 bases. This CDR3 comprises 15 residues. Trimming cost V 5 bases and J 0 bases; bases outside gene matches: 7. Germline values: CDR1 SGHRS, CDR2 YFSETQ.

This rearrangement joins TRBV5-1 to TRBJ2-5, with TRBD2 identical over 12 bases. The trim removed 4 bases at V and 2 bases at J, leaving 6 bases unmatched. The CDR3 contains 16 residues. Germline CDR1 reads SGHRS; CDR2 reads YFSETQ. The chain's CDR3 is CASSVTSGSGQETQYF. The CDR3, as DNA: TGCGCCAGCAGCGTGACTAGCGGGAGTGGGCAAGAGACCCAGTACTTC.

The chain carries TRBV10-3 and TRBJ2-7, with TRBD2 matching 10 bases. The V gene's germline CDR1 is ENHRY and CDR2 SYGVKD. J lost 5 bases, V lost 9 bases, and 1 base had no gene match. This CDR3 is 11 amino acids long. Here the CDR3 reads CAILAGDEQYF. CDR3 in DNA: TGTGCCATTCTAGCGGGAGACGAGCAGTACTTC.

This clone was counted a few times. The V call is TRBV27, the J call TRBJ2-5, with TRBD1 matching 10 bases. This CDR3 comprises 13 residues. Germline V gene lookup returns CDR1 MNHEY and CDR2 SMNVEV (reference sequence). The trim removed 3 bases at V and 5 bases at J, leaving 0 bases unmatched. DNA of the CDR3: TGTGCCAGCAGTTTGGGACAGGGGGAGACCCAGTACTTC. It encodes CASSLGQGETQYF.

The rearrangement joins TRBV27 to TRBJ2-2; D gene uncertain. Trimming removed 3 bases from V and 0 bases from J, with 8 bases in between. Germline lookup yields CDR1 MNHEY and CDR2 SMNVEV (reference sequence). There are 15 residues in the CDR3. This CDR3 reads CASSLNGANTGELFF. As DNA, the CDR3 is TGTGCCAGCAGTTTGAACGGCGCGAACACCGGGGAGCTGTTTTTT.

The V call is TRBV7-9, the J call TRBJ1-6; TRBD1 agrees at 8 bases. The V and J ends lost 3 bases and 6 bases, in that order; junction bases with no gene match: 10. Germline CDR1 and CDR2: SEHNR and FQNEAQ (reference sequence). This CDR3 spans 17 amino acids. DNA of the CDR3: TGTGCCAGCAGCTTTGGCGCCGGACAGGGAGGTAATTCACCCCTCCACTTT. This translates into CASSFGAGQGGNSPLHF.

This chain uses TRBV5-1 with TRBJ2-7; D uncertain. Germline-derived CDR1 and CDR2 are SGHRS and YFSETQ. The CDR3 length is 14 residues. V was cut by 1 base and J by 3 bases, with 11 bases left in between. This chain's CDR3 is CASSLLSDDYEQYF. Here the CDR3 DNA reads TGCGCCAGCAGCTTGTTGTCAGATGACTACGAGCAGTACTTC.

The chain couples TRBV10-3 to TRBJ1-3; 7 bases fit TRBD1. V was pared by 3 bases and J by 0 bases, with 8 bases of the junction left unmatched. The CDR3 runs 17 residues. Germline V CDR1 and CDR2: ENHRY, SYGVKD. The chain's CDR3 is CAISEGPDRASGNTIYF. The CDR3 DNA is TGTGCCATCAGTGAAGGACCAGACAGGGCCTCTGGAAACACCATATATTTT.

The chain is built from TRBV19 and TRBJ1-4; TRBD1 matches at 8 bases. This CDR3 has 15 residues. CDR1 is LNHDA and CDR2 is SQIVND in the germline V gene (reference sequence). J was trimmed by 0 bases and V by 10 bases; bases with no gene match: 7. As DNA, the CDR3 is TGTGCCACCGGGACAGGAGCCACAACTAATGAAAAACTGTTTTTT. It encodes CATGTGATTNEKLFF.

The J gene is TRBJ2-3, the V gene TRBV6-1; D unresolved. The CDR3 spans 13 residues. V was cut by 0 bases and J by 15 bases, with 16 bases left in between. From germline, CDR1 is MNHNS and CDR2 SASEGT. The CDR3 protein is CASSEAPSQASYF. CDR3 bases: TGTGCCAGCAGTGAAGCGCCATCCCAAGCGAGCTATTTT.